This TCR beta chain comes out of a study of shared clonotypes between healthy human individuals (TCRdb year 2020). Regarding the research as a whole: The cohort included three men and a couple of women between 18 and 49 years of age. Different laboratories and diverse techniques were used to prepare libraries and sequence TCR repertoires, to increase sequencing depth and limit assay-specific biases. Between about 0.8 and 9.5 billion PBMCs per donor were obtained by leukapheresis. For each donor, CD4 naive and CD4 memory were each run on three plates, CD8 naive on two plates, and CD8 memory on one plate. The study deeply sequenced blood TCR repertoires of five healthy adults to estimate repertoire size and the extent of clonotype sharing between individuals.

CDR1 is given as MNHEY and CDR2 as SMNVEV, both from the germline V gene (reference sequence). Trimming costs V 0 bases and J 1 base, and their ends lie 11 bases apart. The CDR3 runs 16 amino acids, cysteine and phenylalanine included. Of the read, only the CDR3 DNA is kept; its 48 bases are in frame from base 1. Comments on this clone: Its target antigen remains unknown. No clone much larger than this one lies a single base away; base qualities are absent.

What the work shows at the level of the full study, not this receptor alone: Because the study included a small number of donors, the genetic and exposure-history diversity represented was limited. Compared with non-shared clonotypes, clonotypes shared by all four sorted-subset donors had higher generation probabilities. Sampling was restricted to blood, and TCR repertoires in tissue are likely to differ from TCR repertoires in blood. Pairwise subsampling indicated that sequencing depth was expected to affect the degree of clonotype sharing among donors. Naive subsets generally had larger estimated clonotype richness than memory subsets. Incomplete sequencing was indicated by rarefaction of sorted-subset datasets, despite the large sequencing depth. Roughly 5% of naive CD4, around 3.6% of naive CD8, 2% to 2.5% of memory CD4, and about 0.4% of memory CD8 clonotypes were shared across several donors.

Healthy HIV-negative adults with no recently reported acute infections or vaccinations were included as donors. All donors were Caucasian adults living in Nashville, Tennessee, USA. Magnetic negative selection was used to enrich CD4+ T cells, after which naive cells were positively selected on CD45RA and the negative fraction became the memory subset. Blood was obtained by leukapheresis, after which PBMCs were separated by Ficoll-Histopaque density gradient centrifugation and cryopreserved in liquid nitrogen vapor phase. Purity and quantity of every magnetically sorted T cell population were checked by analytical flow cytometry. Each sorted fraction had its genomic DNA isolated and then quantified by UV absorbance on a Nanodrop 2000c. TCR CDR3 regions were amplified from genomic DNA by multiplex PCR using the deep immunoSEQ assay. Extracted genomic DNA from each cell subset was distributed evenly across all wells of several immunoSEQ 96-well plates, and each plate was treated as a replicate. For sorted subsets, each replicate PCR was loaded with about 0.2 ug genomic DNA, equivalent to approximately 27,000 T cell genomes. The purified libraries were quantified using a Qubit 3.0 fluorometer, sized with a Bioanalyzer 2100, and then quantified again using the KAPA Library Quantification kit. Every immunoSEQ 96-well plate was sequenced on a dedicated single-read 150-cycle Illumina NextSeq 550 flow cell. As for the authors' bioinformatics: Because only junctional sequences without quality scores were contained in the immunoSEQ output, filtering matching that applied to full-length reads could not be performed. Sequences were annotated with PyIR, a Python wrapper for IgBLAST v1.9, and V/J genes and CDR3 were assigned using IMGT germline references. Any read was removed if the V/J assignment was weak (E-value above 1e-6), the CDR3 was missing, or the read contained stop codons, out-of-frame junctions, or ambiguous translated residues. V3J clonotypes were defined by identical inferred V gene, J gene, and CDR3 amino acid sequence. Percentage overlap between repertoires was calculated by dividing the number of shared unique clonotypes by the size of the smaller repertoire. Richness of each repertoire was evaluated using RTK rarefaction, the Chao1 estimator, and Recon v2.1 estimates of unobserved clonotypes. OLGA was used to compute generation probabilities for all TCRbeta clonotypes that the gDNA method yielded from a handful of donors. TCRdb stores this immuneACCESS table with in-frame sequences only. Part of the clones is absent; in the studies checked, under half of the shortfall reflects unresolved V genes, and no reason is known for the rest. The D gene and trimming were derived from the DNA, and the V and J assignments and clone size from that table. This sample holds approximately 530,000 clones; 90% to 96% were observed only once. Approximately 0.067% of the sample is taken by the ten largest.

This receptor was taken from a woman in her 30s in good health. Sequencing used naive CD4+ T cells sorted from blood. This specimen's cell subset or site label, interpreted: CD45RA+ positively selected. Here the chain combines TRBV27 and TRBJ2-3; the D gene cannot be resolved reliably. CDR3 reads: CASSLSSAHGTDTQYF. The DNA is TGTGCCAGCAGTTTATCATCAGCCCATGGCACAGATACGCAGTATTTT.